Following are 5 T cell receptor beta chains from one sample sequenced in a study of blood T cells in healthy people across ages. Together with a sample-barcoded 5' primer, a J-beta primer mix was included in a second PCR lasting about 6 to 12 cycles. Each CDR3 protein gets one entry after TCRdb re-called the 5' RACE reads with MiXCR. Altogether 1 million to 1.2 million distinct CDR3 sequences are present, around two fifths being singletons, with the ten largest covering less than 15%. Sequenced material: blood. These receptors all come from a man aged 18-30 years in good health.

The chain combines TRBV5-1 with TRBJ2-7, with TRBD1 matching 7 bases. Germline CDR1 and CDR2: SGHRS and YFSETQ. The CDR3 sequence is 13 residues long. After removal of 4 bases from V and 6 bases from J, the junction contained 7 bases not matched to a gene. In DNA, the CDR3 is TGCGCCAGCAGCATCGGGACAGCAAGCGAGCAGTACTTC. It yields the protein CASSIGTASEQYF.

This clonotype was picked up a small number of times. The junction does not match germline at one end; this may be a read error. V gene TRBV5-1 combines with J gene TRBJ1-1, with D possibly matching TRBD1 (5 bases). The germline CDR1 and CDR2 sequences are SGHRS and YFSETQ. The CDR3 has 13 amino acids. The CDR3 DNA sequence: TGCGCCAGCAGATTGGGGGATTGGTTTGAAGCTTTCTTT. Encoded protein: CASRLGDWFEAFF.

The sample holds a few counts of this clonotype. The CDR3 DNA reads as TGTGCCAGCAGCTTTAAAGGACAGGGATCCTACGAGCAGTACTTC. Its protein product is CASSFKGQGSYEQYF. The V call is TRBV7-2, the J call TRBJ2-7; 8 nucleotides align to TRBD1. Trimming cost V 3 bases and J 1 base; bases outside gene matches: 5. This CDR3 is 15 amino acids long. Looked up from germline, CDR1 is SGHTA and CDR2 is FQGNSA.

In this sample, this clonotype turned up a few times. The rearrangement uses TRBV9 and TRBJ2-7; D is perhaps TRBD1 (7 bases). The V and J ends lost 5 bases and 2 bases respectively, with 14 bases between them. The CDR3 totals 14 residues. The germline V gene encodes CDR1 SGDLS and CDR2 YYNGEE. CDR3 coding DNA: TGTGCCAGCAGTGCGGGACAGACAACCTACGAGCAGTACTTC. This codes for CASSAGQTTYEQYF.

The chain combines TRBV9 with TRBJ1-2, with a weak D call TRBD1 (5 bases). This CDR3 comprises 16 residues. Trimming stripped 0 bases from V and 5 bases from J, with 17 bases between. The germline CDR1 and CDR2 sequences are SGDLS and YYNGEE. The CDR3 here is CASSVGTAGSEYGYTF. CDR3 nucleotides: TGTGCCAGCAGCGTAGGAACAGCAGGGTCGGAATATGGCTACACCTTC. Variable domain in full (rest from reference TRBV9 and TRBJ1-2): DSGVTQTPKHLITATGQRVTLRCSPRSGDLSVYWYQQSLDQGLQFLIQYYNGEERAKGNILERFSAQQFPDLHSELNLSSLELGDSALYFCASSVGTAGSEYGYTFGSGTRLTVV.